The 3 T cell receptor beta chains presented below share a single source sample, sequenced in a study of control samples from healthy donors and cancer patients. Clones were sequenced by immunoSEQ multiplex PCR, and TCRdb holds only the in-frame ones, with some missing. The sample shows 170,000 or so clones, around nine tenths of them seen only once. The specimen sequenced was blood. The source of these receptors is a young man in good health.

The rearrangement joins TRBV20-1 to TRBJ1-2; tentative D call: TRBD1 (5 bases). Germline V CDR1 and CDR2: DFQATT, SNEGSKA (reference sequence). This CDR3 has 12 amino acids. V lost 3 bases, J lost 4 bases, and 9 bases lay in between. The DNA of the CDR3 is TGCAGTGCTAGTGGGGGGACCTATGGCTACACCTTC. Translation gives CSASGGTYGYTF.

The chain carries TRBV27 and TRBJ2-7; 8 nucleotides match TRBD2. V shed 5 bases and J 0 bases; nucleotides not matched to a gene: 12. Germline V gives CDR1 MNHEY, CDR2 SMNVEV (reference sequence). The CDR3 length is 17 residues. The CDR3 DNA follows: TGTGCCAGCAGTCTGGTGGGGCTAGCGGGTCCCTCCTACGAGCAGTACTTC. Amino acids: CASSLVGLAGPSYEQYF.

This chain joins TRBV3-1 (or the pseudogene TRBV3-2) and TRBJ2-3; 16 bases line up with TRBD2. Germline CDR1 LGHDT, CDR2 YNNKEL (reference sequence). The CDR3 is made up of 17 amino acids. V shed 1 base, J shed 3 bases, and the junction held 1 base outside the gene matches. The CDR3 loop is CASSQAGLAGGTDTQYF. CDR3 DNA sequence: TGTGCCAGCAGCCAAGCGGGACTAGCGGGGGGGACAGATACGCAGTATTTT.